This T cell receptor (beta chain) was retrieved from a study of human T cells and chemical hapten exposure (dated by TCRdb to the early 2020s). Regarding the study in general: For sensitization, 2% DPC in acetone was applied to a roughly 2 cm by roughly 2 cm area of upper inner arm skin. Patients additionally received weekly therapeutic DPC doses to the scalp throughout the roughly 25-week study period. Patch tests used Finn chambers with 0.01% DPC on the upper back, scored after 6 days by International Contact Dermatitis Research Group standards. The mostly female patient cohort included alopecia areata with under or over 50% scalp involvement, alopecia totalis and alopecia universalis. Libraries were pooled for sequencing, and variation in per-sample TCR yields was attributed mainly to small differences in library volumes within the pool. This study followed changes in the peripheral blood TCR repertoire in vivo during primary and secondary sensitization of alopecia patients to the hapten diphenylcyclopropenone (DPC). Blood samples were taken from patients before sensitization (week 0) and then at 2, 6 and about 24 weeks after DPC sensitization. About 27 alopecia patients gave blood for TCR sequencing at one to four time points (pre-sensitization, 2, 6 and 24 weeks).

The library was prepared using RACE. Sequencing was performed on a NextSeq 500. During library preparation, unique molecular identifiers were attached to individual cDNA molecules so that TCRs could be counted in a quantitative, reproducible way. Each blood RNA sample was used to sequence both TCR alpha and TCR beta chains. The authors' analysis ran thus. The median number of TCRs per sample was over 95,000, ranging from 23,224 to 690,600. V, J and CDR3 annotation of the TCR reads was carried out using the Decombinator software suite. Every sample was subsampled to the same number of TCRs (28,000) for the PS versus PT1 abundance plots. TCRs were defined as expanded if absent before sensitization and observed at least eight times at the 2-week time point. TCRdb reran the public reads through fastp at Q25 and MiXCR, keeping productive beta chains. Under each unique CDR3 protein, matching rows form one entry showing the most common genes and DNA. TCRdb, not the authors, supplied the V and J calls. The sample contains about 120,000 distinct CDR3 sequences, roughly 14% of them found a single time. In total, the top ten clones hold 2.8% of the sample.

This clonotype showed up many times. Its antigen specificity is not known. No much larger clone exists at a distance of one base, and base qualities are not known. CDR1 and CDR2 were assigned from the germline V gene as SNHLY and FYNNEI. From the cysteine through the phenylalanine, the CDR3 covers 15 amino acids. CDR3 DNA only is kept here, 45 bases in frame from base 1. V and J are trimmed by 6 bases and 4 bases, and the gene matches miss 8 bases of the junction. The time point tag for this specimen amounts to: pre-sensitization, week 0. What this sample's treatment or condition label stands for: therapeutic diphenylcyclopropenone sensitization with weekly scalp DPC. At every patch-test visit, the blood draw took place before the patch test was put on. Patients were considered eligible if aged 18 to 70, diagnosed with alopecia and deemed suitable for DPC therapy, and patients were excluded if pregnant. Total RNA was isolated from unfractionated whole blood collected in Tempus Blood RNA tubes.

The research as a whole found: Repeated subsampling changed both the strength of the expansion versus patch-test correlation and the threshold at which that correlation became significant. Patch test score was positively correlated with the number of PT1 expanded TCRs, with significance at thresholds 8, 16 and 32 but not at 4. DPC sensitization did not change the number of TCRs with a frequency above 1 in 1000, and there was no evidence of changes in global repertoire structure. Expanded TCRs formed significantly more large CDR3 similarity clusters than pre-sensitization or healthy control sets, consistent with antigen-driven responses. Because every patient had alopecia, a presumed autoimmune disease, the patients' immune response might differ from that of healthy individuals.

The chain employs TRBV2 and TRBJ2-5, and 10 junctional nucleotides match TRBD1. The sequence was obtained from a woman aged 18-35 years with alopecia areata. Some clones in this sample may be carry-over from other donors' samples. The material sequenced was whole blood, taken in connection with sensitization to the hapten diphenylcyclopropenone (DPC). The DNA sequence is TGTGCCAGCAGGACCGGACAGGGGGAAGCAGAGACCCAGTACTTC. This translates into CASRTGQGEAETQYF.